Reported below is one T cell receptor beta chain. The target antigen is unknown. Every subset had its genomic DNA shared out evenly among several immunoSEQ plates. Here immunoSEQ multiplex PCR was the method, and the copy in TCRdb shows in-frame clones only, minus some. This sample yields 600,000 to 700,000 clones, of which around four fifths are seen a single time; 1.5% to 2% belongs to the top ten. Naive CD4+ cells were CD45RA-selected; the remaining cells were memory. Trimming removed 5 bases at V and 6 bases at J, with 15 bases between. This CDR3 spans 14 amino acids. Germline V CDR1 and CDR2: SGHTA, FQGNSA. The sample is drawn from a study of shared clonotypes between healthy human individuals. Study-wide results and caveats: Sharing across four donors was highest in naive CD4 (approximately 5%) and lowest in memory CD8 (around 0.4%).

The receptor was derived from a woman aged 25 to 45 in good health. Sequenced material: memory CD4+ T cells sorted from blood. Documented subset: CD45RA-negative fraction. The chain has TRBV7-2 and TRBJ2-3; D possibly corresponds to TRBD2 (5 bases). The chain's CDR3 is CASSTSEGADTQYF. DNA for the CDR3: TGTGCCAGCAGCACCTCCGAGGGAGCGGATACGCAGTATTTT.